These T cell receptor beta chains were read from a single sample in a study of cytomegalovirus exposure and HLA in healthy donors. TCRdb keeps only in-frame clones here, not all; method: immunoSEQ multiplex PCR. Counted here are fewer than 110,000 clones, approximately 85% occurring once; the ten biggest clones make up about 3.6%. Sequenced material: PBMCs. The receptors were gathered from a man aged 25 to 45 in good health and CMV-seronegative. CDR3s include the opening cysteine and the closing phenylalanine or tryptophan. A D gene is named only where the DNA matches it firmly. Only part of the rows carry a size: once, few, many, or a class if the clone is expanded.

d_gene: TRBD1; v_gene: TRBV28; j_gene: TRBJ1-5; abundance: -; CDR3nt: TGTGCCAGCAGCCCAGGGACAGGGAATCAGCCCCAGCATTTT; CDR3aa: CASSPGTGNQPQHF
d_gene: -; v_gene: TRBV27; j_gene: TRBJ2-5; abundance: -; CDR3nt: TGTGCCAGCAGTTTATCGATACAGGGTGATGAGACCCAGTACTTC; CDR3aa: CASSLSIQGDETQYF
d_gene: TRBD2; v_gene: TRBV15; j_gene: TRBJ2-3; abundance: -; CDR3nt: TGTGCCACCAGCAGAGCCGGGACTAGCGGTTTGGATACGCAGTATTTT; CDR3aa: CATSRAGTSGLDTQYF
d_gene: -; v_gene: TRBV27; j_gene: TRBJ2-5; abundance: -; CDR3nt: TGTGCCAGCAGTTCCAGGGTATTTTACCAAGAGACCCAGTACTTC; CDR3aa: CASSSRVFYQETQYF
d_gene: -; v_gene: TRBV7-3; j_gene: TRBJ2-3; abundance: few; CDR3nt: TGTGCCAGCAGCTCTTACTACTTAGATACGCAGTATTTT; CDR3aa: CASSSYYLDTQYF
d_gene: TRBD1; v_gene: TRBV5-1; j_gene: TRBJ1-1; abundance: -; CDR3nt: TGCGCCAGCAGCCCGGGGGGGACAGGGTGGGGAGCTGAAGCTTTCTTT; CDR3aa: CASSPGGTGWGAEAFF
d_gene: TRBD2; v_gene: TRBV7-2; j_gene: TRBJ2-2; abundance: -; CDR3nt: TGTGCCAGCAGCTTAGGGGGCGCGACTAGCGGGGGGACCGGGGAGCTGTTTTTT; CDR3aa: CASSLGGATSGGTGELFF
d_gene: TRBD1; v_gene: TRBV7-9; j_gene: TRBJ2-6; abundance: few; CDR3nt: TGTGCCAGCAGCCCCCGGGACAGGGTTGCTGGGGCCAACGTCCTGACTTTC; CDR3aa: CASSPRDRVAGANVLTF
d_gene: -; v_gene: TRBV29-1; j_gene: TRBJ1-4; abundance: -; CDR3nt: TGCAGCGTTGAAGGGGGAGGCAGTGAAAAACTGTTTTTT; CDR3aa: CSVEGGGSEKLFF
d_gene: -; v_gene: TRBV7-9; j_gene: TRBJ2-7; abundance: -; CDR3nt: TGTGCCAGCAGCGAGAACGAGGCACCCTACGAGCAGTACTTC; CDR3aa: CASSENEAPYEQYF
d_gene: -; v_gene: TRBV9; j_gene: TRBJ2-5; abundance: -; CDR3nt: TGTGCCAGCAGCGTCGACCTAGGACGGGGGGAGACCCAGTACTTC; CDR3aa: CASSVDLGRGETQYF
d_gene: TRBD1; v_gene: TRBV5-1; j_gene: TRBJ2-2; abundance: -; CDR3nt: TGCGCCAGCAGCCGTTCCGGGACAGGGTTCCGCACCGGGGAGCTGTTTTTT; CDR3aa: CASSRSGTGFRTGELFF
d_gene: -; v_gene: TRBV2; j_gene: TRBJ1-2; abundance: few; CDR3nt: TGTGCCACGACCAGGGGTGGAAACTATGGCTACACCTTC; CDR3aa: CATTRGGNYGYTF
d_gene: -; v_gene: TRBV25-1; j_gene: TRBJ2-2; abundance: -; CDR3nt: TGTGCCAGCAGGAGAACCGGGGAGCTGTTTTTT; CDR3aa: CASRRTGELFF
d_gene: -; v_gene: TRBV7-6; j_gene: TRBJ1-1; abundance: -; CDR3nt: TGTGCCAGCAGCTTAGAGGCAGGGGATAACACTGAAGCTTTCTTT; CDR3aa: CASSLEAGDNTEAFF
d_gene: TRBD1; v_gene: TRBV7-3; j_gene: TRBJ2-5; abundance: -; CDR3nt: TGTGCCAGCAGCCGAGGACAGGGAGAGACCCAGTACTTC; CDR3aa: CASSRGQGETQYF
d_gene: TRBD1; v_gene: TRBV11-2; j_gene: TRBJ1-5; abundance: -; CDR3nt: TGTGCCAGCAGCTTGGACAGGGTTAGCAATCAGCCCCAGCATTTT; CDR3aa: CASSLDRVSNQPQHF
d_gene: TRBD2; v_gene: TRBV27; j_gene: TRBJ2-7; abundance: -; CDR3nt: TGTGCGACTAGCCCCAACCTATACGAGCAGTACTTC; CDR3aa: CATSPNLYEQYF
d_gene: -; v_gene: TRBV28; j_gene: TRBJ2-3; abundance: -; CDR3nt: TGTGCCAGCAGCCTGAGGGGGAGTGCAGATACGCAGTATTTT; CDR3aa: CASSLRGSADTQYF
d_gene: -; v_gene: TRBV10-3; j_gene: TRBJ1-4; abundance: -; CDR3nt: TGTGCCATCAGTGAGTCGCCAGGGACTAATGAAAAACTGTTTTTT; CDR3aa: CAISESPGTNEKLFF
d_gene: -; v_gene: TRBV16; j_gene: TRBJ1-4; abundance: -; CDR3nt: TGTGCCAGCCGGTGGGGCAGACCCAATGAAAAACTGTTTTTT; CDR3aa: CASRWGRPNEKLFF
d_gene: -; v_gene: TRBV7-9; j_gene: TRBJ2-3; abundance: -; CDR3nt: TGTGCCAGCAGCCGTAGGAGGAGCGGCCCTGCGGATACGCAGTATTTT; CDR3aa: CASSRRRSGPADTQYF
d_gene: TRBD1; v_gene: TRBV5-6; j_gene: TRBJ2-5; abundance: -; CDR3nt: TGTGCCAGCAGCTTGGCCGGGACAGGGGGAGAGACCCAGTACTTC; CDR3aa: CASSLAGTGGETQYF
d_gene: -; v_gene: TRBV5-1; j_gene: TRBJ2-3; abundance: -; CDR3nt: TGCGCCAGCAGCTGGGGCAGGGGACCAGATACGCAGTATTTT; CDR3aa: CASSWGRGPDTQYF
d_gene: TRBD2; v_gene: TRBV6-5; j_gene: TRBJ2-1; abundance: -; CDR3nt: TGTGCCAGCAGCCCCGGTCGCGGGAGGTACAATGAGCAGTTCTTC; CDR3aa: CASSPGRGRYNEQFF
d_gene: -; v_gene: TRBV10-3; j_gene: TRBJ2-5; abundance: -; CDR3nt: TGTGCCATCAGAAGCCCCGAGACGGAGGGGAAACAAGAGACCCAGTACTTC; CDR3aa: CAIRSPETEGKQETQYF
d_gene: -; v_gene: TRBV6-1; j_gene: TRBJ2-1; abundance: -; CDR3nt: TGTGCCAGCAGCGAAGACAGGAGCTCCTACAATGAGCAGTTCTTC; CDR3aa: CASSEDRSSYNEQFF